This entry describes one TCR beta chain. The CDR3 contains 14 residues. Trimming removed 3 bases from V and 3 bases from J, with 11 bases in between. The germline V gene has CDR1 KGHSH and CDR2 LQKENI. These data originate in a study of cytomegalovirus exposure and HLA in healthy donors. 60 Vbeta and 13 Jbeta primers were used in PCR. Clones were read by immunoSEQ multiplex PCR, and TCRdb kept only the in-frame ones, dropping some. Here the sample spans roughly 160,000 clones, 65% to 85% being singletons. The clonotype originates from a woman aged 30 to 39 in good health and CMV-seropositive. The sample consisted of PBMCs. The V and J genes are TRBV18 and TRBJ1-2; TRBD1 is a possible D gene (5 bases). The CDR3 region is CASSPGHMDYGYTF. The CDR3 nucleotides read TGTGCCAGCTCACCTGGACACATGGACTATGGCTACACCTTC.